This T cell receptor (beta chain) was documented in a study of blood T cell repertoires in COVID-19. Assay: immunoSEQ multiplex PCR; the TCRdb copy retains only in-frame clones and omits some. The sample shows about 330,000 clones, 87% of them seen only once. This study enrolled people aged roughly 18 to 89 from under 25 US geographic areas. Cohorts were assigned according to the clinical history that participants reported. Donors of Cohort 3 who recovered were those that had two negative PCRs, clearance, or symptom resolution. This TCR was recovered from a woman aged 25 to 39 who had recovered from COVID-19. The sample comprised PBMCs or T cells enriched from blood (not recorded which).

The CDR3 loop is CASSSAAVQPQHF. Here the CDR3 DNA reads TGTGCCAGCAGCTCAGCGGCGGTTCAGCCCCAGCATTTT. The gene calls are TRBV7-2 and TRBJ1-5, with D unclear. The germline gives CDR1 SGHTA, CDR2 FQGNSA. With 4 bases removed from V and 6 bases from J, the gap between germline ends came to 10 bases. This CDR3 is 13 amino acids long.